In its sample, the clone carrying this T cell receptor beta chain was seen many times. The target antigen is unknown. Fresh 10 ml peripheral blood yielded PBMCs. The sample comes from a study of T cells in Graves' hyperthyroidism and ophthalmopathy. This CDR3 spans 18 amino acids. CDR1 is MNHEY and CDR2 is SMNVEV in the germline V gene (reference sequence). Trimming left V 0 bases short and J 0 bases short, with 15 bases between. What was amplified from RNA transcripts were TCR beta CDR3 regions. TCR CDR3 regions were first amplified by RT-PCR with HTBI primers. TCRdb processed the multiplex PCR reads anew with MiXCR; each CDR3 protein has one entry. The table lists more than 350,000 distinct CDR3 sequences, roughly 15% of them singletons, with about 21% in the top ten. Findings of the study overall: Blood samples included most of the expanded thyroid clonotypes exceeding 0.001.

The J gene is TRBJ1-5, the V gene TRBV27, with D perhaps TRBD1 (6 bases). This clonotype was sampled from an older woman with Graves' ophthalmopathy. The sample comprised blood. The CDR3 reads CASSLSEGENHSNQPQHF. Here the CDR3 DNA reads TGTGCCAGCAGTTTATCAGAGGGGGAGAACCATAGCAATCAGCCCCAGCATTTT.